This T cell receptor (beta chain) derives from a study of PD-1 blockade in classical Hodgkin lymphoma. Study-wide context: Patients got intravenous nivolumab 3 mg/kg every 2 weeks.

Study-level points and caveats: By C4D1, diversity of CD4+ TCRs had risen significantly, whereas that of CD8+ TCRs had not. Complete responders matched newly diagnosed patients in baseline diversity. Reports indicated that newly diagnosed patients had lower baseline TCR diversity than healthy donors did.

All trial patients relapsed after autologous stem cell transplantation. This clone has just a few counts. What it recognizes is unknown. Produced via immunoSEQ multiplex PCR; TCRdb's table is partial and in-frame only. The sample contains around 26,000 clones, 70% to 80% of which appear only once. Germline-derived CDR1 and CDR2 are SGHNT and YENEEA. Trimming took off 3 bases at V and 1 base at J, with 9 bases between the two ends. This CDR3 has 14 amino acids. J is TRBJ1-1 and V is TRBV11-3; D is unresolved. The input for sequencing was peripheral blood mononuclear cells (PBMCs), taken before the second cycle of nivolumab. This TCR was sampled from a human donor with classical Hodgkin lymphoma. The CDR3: CASSFTSWNTEAFF. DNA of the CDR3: TGTGCCAGCAGCTTCACCAGTTGGAACACTGAAGCTTTCTTT.